Detailed here is one T cell receptor beta chain. This sample is drawn from a study of shared T cell receptors in the human thymus. The CDR3 covers 13 residues. V gave up 3 bases and J gave up 0 bases, with 9 bases separating them. Germline V CDR1 and CDR2: GTSNPN, SVGIG (reference sequence). The assay was immunoSEQ multiplex PCR, and TCRdb's table has in-frame clones only and misses some. The sample lists 450,000 to 650,000 clones, approximately 80% seen once, with roughly 0.013% in the top ten. A further study also used this sample, focusing on human thymus T cells. That paper notes: Donors were healthy Finnish infants having corrective surgery for congenital heart defects. Thymic material originated from resections removed in the course of corrective heart surgery. The authors found apparently biased V and J gene usage in thymic and blood repertoires. The related literature has documented a marked overlap of thymic repertoires among unrelated individuals.

J is TRBJ2-7 and V is TRBV30; D may be TRBD1 (6 bases). This clonotype was obtained from a boy under two years old with a congenital heart defect. The sample consisted of thymocytes. CDR3 residues: CAWRRTASYEQYF. The CDR3 bases are TGTGCCTGGAGGCGGACAGCCTCCTACGAGCAGTACTTC.